The 26 T cell receptor beta chains listed next were all sequenced from one sample in a study of T cells in Graves' hyperthyroidism and ophthalmopathy. Authors of the study amplified TCR beta CDR3 regions from RNA transcripts. HTBI primers were the set used in a first-round RT-PCR of the TCR CDR3. TCRdb re-called the multiplex PCR reads with MiXCR, one entry per CDR3 protein. The sample carries 140,000 or so distinct CDR3 sequences, less than 25% recorded once. The sequenced material came from blood. These receptors all come from a woman aged 45-60 years with Graves' hyperthyroidism that later progressed to Graves' ophthalmopathy.

This clonotype was seen at least ten times. V gene TRBV6-1 combines with J gene TRBJ1-4; 7 bases match TRBD1. With 5 bases clipped from V and 6 bases from J, the junction kept 6 bases outside the gene matches. The CDR3 spans 14 residues. CDR1 and CDR2 from the germline V gene are MNHNS and SASEGT. Here the CDR3 reads CASSRGTADEKLFF. The CDR3 DNA reads TGTGCCAGCAGTAGAGGGACAGCCGATGAAAAACTGTTTTTT.

The chain is built from TRBV2 and TRBJ1-4; 8 bases match TRBD1. The CDR3 is 14 residues long. CDR1 is SNHLY, CDR2 FYNNEI, per germline. V lost 7 bases, J lost 5 bases, and 6 bases stayed unmatched. The CDR3 DNA is TGTGCCAGCAAAAAGGCAGGGGGCAATGAAAAACTGTTTTTT. The encoded protein is CASKKAGGNEKLFF.

The rearrangement joins TRBV25-1 to TRBJ2-1; D perhaps matches TRBD2 (5 bases). The germline V and J ends were trimmed by 6 bases and 0 bases, with 9 bases remaining between them. The CDR3 sequence is 14 residues long. The germline V gene encodes CDR1 MGHDK and CDR2 SYGVNS. The CDR3 DNA follows: TGTGCCAGCAGAGCCGGGATCTCCTACAATGAGCAGTTCTTC. Translating it yields CASRAGISYNEQFF.

The chain combines TRBV6-1 with TRBJ1-6; D not certain. Germline values: CDR1 MNHNS, CDR2 SASEGT. With 5 bases removed from V and 5 bases from J, the gap between germline ends came to 13 bases. The CDR3 extends over 15 amino acids. CDR3 residues: CASSRGDPDNSPLHF. CDR3 DNA: TGTGCCAGCAGTCGAGGCGACCCTGATAATTCACCCCTCCACTTT.

This clonotype was counted between two and nine times. The V gene is TRBV6-1, the J gene TRBJ2-3; D remains unclear. Trimming cost V 7 bases and J 3 bases, with 14 bases left between them. The CDR3 runs 14 residues. From germline, CDR1 is MNHNS and CDR2 SASEGT. CDR3 in amino acids: CASTGHPITDTQYF. CDR3 coding DNA: TGTGCCAGCACGGGCCATCCTATAACAGATACGCAGTATTTT.

This clonotype was observed at least ten times. J is TRBJ2-7 and V is TRBV29-1; 10 nucleotides align to TRBD2. The junction had 16 bases not matched to a gene; V was cut back by 4 bases and J by 7 bases. The CDR3 runs to 16 residues. Germline V gene lookup returns CDR1 SQVTM and CDR2 ANQGSEA. The CDR3 here is CSVVRDTGLAGEEQYF. The DNA of the CDR3 is TGCAGCGTTGTTCGGGACACTGGTCTAGCGGGGGAAGAGCAGTACTTC.

This clonotype occurred many times. The chain employs TRBV7-9 and TRBJ1-1, with 11 bases fitting TRBD1. CDR3 size: 13 residues. V gave up 6 bases and J gave up 3 bases; unmatched junction bases: 0. Germline V CDR1 and CDR2: SEHNR, FQNEAQ (reference sequence). The CDR3 bases are TGTGCCAGCAGGGGACAGGGGGACACTGAAGCTTTCTTT. Encoded protein: CASRGQGDTEAFF.

This chain uses TRBV5-1 with TRBJ2-5; D remains ambiguous. Germline CDR1 SGHRS, CDR2 YFSETQ. This CDR3 spans 12 amino acids. V was shortened by 6 bases and J by 4 bases, with 10 bases between the two germline ends. CDR3 protein: CASTRDLETQYF. The CDR3, as DNA: TGCGCCAGCACCCGTGATTTAGAGACCCAGTACTTC.

The CDR3 nucleotides are TGTGCCAGCAGTGAGATGGGGGCCGGGGAGCTGTTTTTT. Translation gives CASSEMGAGELFF. V gene TRBV6-1 combines with J gene TRBJ2-2; D possibly matches TRBD1 or TRBD2 (5 bases each). Germline CDR1 and CDR2: MNHNS and SASEGT. This CDR3 is built from 13 residues. V gave up 3 bases and J gave up 6 bases, with 8 bases separating them.

This clonotype was picked up many times. J is TRBJ1-5 and V is TRBV11-3; the D is unclear. The germline V gene has CDR1 SGHNT and CDR2 YENEEA. Trimming stripped 0 bases from V and 3 bases from J, with 6 bases between. The CDR3 spans 14 residues. The CDR3 region is CASSLDRFNQPQHF. CDR3 in DNA: TGTGCCAGCAGCTTAGACAGGTTCAATCAGCCCCAGCATTTT.

This clonotype was observed a few times. The chain carries TRBV4-1 and TRBJ1-1; 11 nucleotides agree with TRBD1. J lost 11 bases, V lost 2 bases, and 7 bases had no gene match. The length of the CDR3 is 14 residues. Per the germline V gene, CDR1 is MGHRA and CDR2 is YSYEKL. DNA of the CDR3: TGCGCCAGCAGCCAACCGGACAGGGGGCTTTCGGCTTTCTTT. Its translation is CASSQPDRGLSAFF.

This clonotype was recorded many times. This chain connects TRBV15 to TRBJ2-7; TRBD1 or TRBD2 may be the D gene (5 bases each). Germline CDR1 is LNHNV and CDR2 is YYDKDF (reference sequence). With 4 bases removed from V and 0 bases from J, the gap between germline ends came to 13 bases. The CDR3 sequence is 15 residues long. The CDR3 is CATSTGTTSSYEQYF. DNA for the CDR3: TGTGCCACCAGCACCGGGACCACGAGCTCCTACGAGCAGTACTTC.

The chain combines TRBV19 with TRBJ2-7; D possibly uses TRBD1 or TRBD2 (6 bases each). V was trimmed by 5 bases and J by 0 bases, leaving 11 bases between them. The CDR3 consists of 14 residues. Germline V lookup: CDR1 LNHDA, CDR2 SQIVND (reference sequence). As DNA, the CDR3 is TGTGCCAGTAGTGGAAGGGGGGACTCCTACGAGCAGTACTTC. Its protein product is CASSGRGDSYEQYF.

This clonotype was picked up many times. V is TRBV15 and J is TRBJ2-3; D not resolved. The germline V and J ends were trimmed by 5 bases and 0 bases, with 3 bases remaining between them. The V gene's germline CDR1 is LNHNV and CDR2 YYDKDF (reference sequence). CDR3 length equals 12 residues. The CDR3 spells CATSRSTDTQYF. Here the CDR3 DNA reads TGTGCCACCAGCCGCAGCACAGATACGCAGTATTTT.

This clonotype appeared a few times. Written as DNA, the CDR3 is TGTGCCAGCAGTAGACTAGCAAGGGAGACCCAGTACTTC. As protein: CASSRLARETQYF. The rearrangement uses TRBV27 and TRBJ2-5; the match to TRBD2 covers 7 bases. Looked up from germline, CDR1 is MNHEY and CDR2 is SMNVEV (reference sequence). Losses at the gene ends were 5 bases for V and 5 bases for J; bases not matched to a gene: 5. The CDR3 has 13 residues.

Regarding this clonotype: A much larger clonotype is one base distant, so this may be a read error. The J gene is TRBJ1-5, the V gene TRBV5-6; D is ambiguous. Germline CDR1 and CDR2: SGHDT and YYEEEE. Trimming cost V 4 bases and J 7 bases, with 15 bases left between them. This CDR3 is built from 14 residues. The CDR3 loop reads CASSLQEVNQPQHF. The CDR3 DNA reads TGTGCCAGCAGCCTCCAGGAGGTGAACCAGCCCCAGCATTTT. Variable domain in full (rest from reference TRBV5-6 and TRBJ1-5): DAGVTQSPTHLIKTRGQQVTLRCSPKSGHDTVSWYQQALGQGPQFIFQYYEEEERQRGNFPDRFSGHQFPNYSSELNVNALLLGDSALYLCASSLQEVNQPQHFGDGTRLSIL.

The V and J genes are TRBV3-1 and TRBJ1-4; the D is unclear. This CDR3 is built from 12 residues. The V end lost 0 bases, the J end lost 8 bases, and 4 bases lay between the germline ends. Germline V lookup: CDR1 LGHDT, CDR2 YNNKEL (reference sequence). The CDR3 here is CASSQETEKLFF. The CDR3 nucleotides read TGTGCCAGCAGCCAAGAAACCGAAAAACTGTTTTTT.

The CDR3 DNA follows: TGCAGCGTTGAAATTGGTAGCGGATGGGATGAGCAGTTCTTC. This gives the protein CSVEIGSGWDEQFF. The chain recombines TRBV29-1 with TRBJ2-1; weak D call: TRBD2 (6 bases). This CDR3 has 14 amino acids. Trimming removed 2 bases at V and 8 bases at J, with 16 bases between. Looked up from germline, CDR1 is SQVTM and CDR2 is ANQGSEA.

The CDR3 sequence is CASRPGQGTRKDTQYF. In DNA form, the CDR3 reads TGCGCCAGCAGACCGGGTCAGGGGACCCGGAAAGATACGCAGTATTTT. The V gene is TRBV5-1, the J gene TRBJ2-3, with D maybe TRBD1 (6 bases). The germline V gene encodes CDR1 SGHRS and CDR2 YFSETQ. CDR3 length equals 16 residues. The germline V and J ends were trimmed by 5 bases and 5 bases, with 21 bases remaining between them.

This clonotype has ten or more counts. The chain employs TRBV27 and TRBJ2-7, with 11 bases identical to TRBD2. The germline CDR1 and CDR2 sequences are MNHEY and SMNVEV (reference sequence). This CDR3 has 17 amino acids. V was pared by 6 bases and J by 2 bases, with 12 bases of the junction left unmatched. The CDR3 spells CASSRGGLAERTYEQYF. CDR3 sequence (DNA): TGTGCCAGCAGCCGAGGGGGACTAGCGGAACGAACCTACGAGCAGTACTTC.

This clonotype was seen a handful of times. In nucleotides, the CDR3 is TGCAGTGCTAGAGATCACGGGGGACTCATACGTAGAGAGCAGTACTTC. The encoded protein is CSARDHGGLIRREQYF. This rearrangement joins TRBV20-1 to TRBJ2-7; D perhaps matches TRBD2 (6 bases). V was cut by 0 bases and J by 7 bases, with 22 bases left in between. The germline V gene encodes CDR1 DFQATT and CDR2 SNEGSKA (reference sequence). CDR3 size: 16 residues.

This clonotype was picked up many times. V and J are TRBV11-2 and TRBJ1-2, with TRBD1 as a possible D gene (6 bases). The CDR3 extends over 14 amino acids. V lost 3 bases, J lost 2 bases, and 10 bases lay in between. The germline V gene encodes CDR1 SGHAT and CDR2 FQNNGV. CDR3 in amino acids: CASSLGARNYGYTF. CDR3 sequence (DNA): TGTGCCAGCAGCTTGGGGGCGCGGAACTATGGCTACACCTTC.

V and J are TRBV12-3 or TRBV12-4 and TRBJ1-2; TRBD1 matches 11 bases. The trim removed 5 bases at V and 2 bases at J, leaving 4 bases unmatched. The CDR3 covers 15 residues. The CDR3 sequence is CASSRTGGLNYGYTF. CDR3 nucleotide sequence: TGTGCCAGCAGTAGGACAGGGGGCCTCAACTATGGCTACACCTTC.

This clonotype was seen repeatedly, ten times or more. V usage is TRBV18 and J usage is TRBJ2-5, with unresolved D. The CDR3 has 13 amino acids. Germline V gives CDR1 KGHSH, CDR2 LQKENI. V lost 3 bases, J lost 4 bases, and 9 bases lay in between. The CDR3 here is CASSPPKGETQYF. For the CDR3, the DNA is TGTGCCAGCTCACCGCCAAAAGGAGAGACCCAGTACTTC.

This clonotype came up many times. The chain links TRBV29-1 to TRBJ2-3; D perhaps matches TRBD2 (6 bases). V lost 6 bases to trimming and J lost 5 bases, with 9 bases between them. The V gene's germline CDR1 is SQVTM and CDR2 ANQGSEA. This CDR3 region has 11 residues. The CDR3 sequence is CSVGGEDTQYF. CDR3 DNA sequence: TGCAGCGTGGGGGGTGAAGATACGCAGTATTTT.

At least ten counts were recorded for this clonotype. The V gene is TRBV24-1, the J gene TRBJ1-1; D might be TRBD1 (5 bases). CDR3 length: 19 residues. Trimming stripped 1 base from V and 2 bases from J, with 22 bases between. Looked up from germline, CDR1 is KGHDR and CDR2 is SFDVKD. CDR3 residues: CATSDLLDRSQGLNTEAFF. CDR3 DNA sequence: TGTGCCACCAGTGATTTACTTGACAGATCCCAAGGACTCAACACTGAAGCTTTCTTT.